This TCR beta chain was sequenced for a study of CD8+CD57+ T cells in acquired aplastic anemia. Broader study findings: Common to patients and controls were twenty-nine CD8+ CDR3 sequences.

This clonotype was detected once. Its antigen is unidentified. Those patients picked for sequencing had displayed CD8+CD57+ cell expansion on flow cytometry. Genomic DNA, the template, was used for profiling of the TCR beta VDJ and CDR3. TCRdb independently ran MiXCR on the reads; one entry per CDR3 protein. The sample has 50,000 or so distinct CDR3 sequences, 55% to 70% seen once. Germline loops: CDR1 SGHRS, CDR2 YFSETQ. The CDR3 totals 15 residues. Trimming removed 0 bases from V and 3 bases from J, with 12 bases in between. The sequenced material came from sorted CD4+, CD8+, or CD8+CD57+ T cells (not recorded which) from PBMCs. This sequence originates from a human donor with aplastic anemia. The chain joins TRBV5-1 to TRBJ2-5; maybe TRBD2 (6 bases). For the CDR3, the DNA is TGCGCCAGCAGCTTGGAAGGCAGGACTAAAGAGACCCAGTACTTC. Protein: CASSLEGRTKETQYF.